This TCR beta chain is from a study of beta chain features in type 1 diabetes. Germline V gives CDR1 SGHTA, CDR2 FQGNSA. This CDR3 region has 15 residues. After removal of 6 bases from V and 2 bases from J, the junction contained 9 bases not matched to a gene. A single count supports this clone. The study reverse transcribed the entire isolated RNA, so it sequenced expressed TCRB transcripts. The protocol was immunoSEQ multiplex PCR, while the TCRdb copy is restricted to in-frame clones and leaves out a portion. Of around 250,000 clones in the sample, 68% are singletons; the top ten hold 0.053%. The J gene is TRBJ2-7, the V gene TRBV7-2, with 8 bases that match TRBD1. The source of this sequence is a man aged 25 to 40 in good health. Material: naive CD4+ T cells from blood. The CDR3 DNA follows: TGTGCCAGCAGTTGGACCGGGACAGGTCCCTACGAGCAGTACTTC. It encodes CASSWTGTGPYEQYF.